A single sample is the source of the 18 T cell receptor beta chains below, sequenced in a study of blood T cell repertoires in COVID-19. Here immunoSEQ multiplex PCR was the method, and the copy in TCRdb shows in-frame clones only, minus some. The sample lists fewer than 350,000 clones, 70% to 90% occurring once. Sequencing used PBMCs or T cells enriched from blood (not recorded which). The source of these receptors is a woman aged 40 to 55 who had recovered from COVID-19.

J is TRBJ2-7 and V is TRBV3-1 (or the pseudogene TRBV3-2); D is uncertain. This CDR3 has 13 residues. CDR1 and CDR2 from the germline V gene are LGHDT and YNNKEL (reference sequence). V was trimmed by 3 bases and J by 4 bases, leaving 10 bases between them. CDR3 in DNA: TGTGCCAGCAGCCAGAACAATAAGTACGAGCAGTACTTC. Translation: CASSQNNKYEQYF.

The V call is TRBV24-1, the J call TRBJ1-5; 12 bases map to TRBD1. The CDR3 runs to 16 residues. The germline CDR1 and CDR2 sequences are KGHDR and SFDVKD. V lost 10 bases, J lost 1 base, and 7 bases stayed unmatched. The CDR3 reads CATRDRGRWSNQPQHF. CDR3 in DNA: TGTGCCACTAGGGACAGGGGGCGGTGGAGCAATCAGCCCCAGCATTTT.

This clone was seen once. This chain joins TRBV28 and TRBJ1-2, with 12 positions matching TRBD1. The V segment lost 2 bases and the J segment 4 bases; nucleotides outside the gene matches: 8. The germline gives CDR1 MDHEN, CDR2 SYDVKM. The CDR3 extends over 17 amino acids. CDR3: CASSLNRDRGRIYGYTF. CDR3 in DNA: TGTGCCAGCAGTTTAAACCGGGACAGGGGGCGTATCTATGGCTACACCTTC.

This chain links TRBV2 with TRBJ2-2; no reliable D call. Trimming left V 7 bases short and J 6 bases short, with 9 bases between. The CDR3 length is 12 residues. Per the germline V gene, CDR1 is SNHLY and CDR2 is FYNNEI. CDR3 in amino acids: CASTSGAGELFF. The CDR3 nucleotides are TGTGCCAGCACTTCCGGTGCCGGGGAGCTGTTTTTT.

This clone was detected a few times. The V and J genes are TRBV7-3 and TRBJ1-2; TRBD1 is a possible D gene (6 bases). The V gene's germline CDR1 is SGHTA and CDR2 FQGTGA. This CDR3 region has 14 residues. Trimming cost V 5 bases and J 5 bases, with 15 bases left between them. The CDR3 reads CASSLIQGKYGYTF. The CDR3 DNA reads TGTGCCAGCAGCCTAATACAGGGTAAGTATGGCTACACCTTC.

The chain employs TRBV2 and TRBJ1-1; D might be TRBD1 (6 bases). V lost 7 bases and J 5 bases, leaving 8 bases between the germline ends. The CDR3 is 11 residues long. Germline loops: CDR1 SNHLY, CDR2 FYNNEI. CDR3 in amino acids: CASKGGTEAFF. The CDR3 DNA sequence: TGTGCCAGCAAGGGGGGGACTGAAGCTTTCTTT.

The chain employs TRBV9 and TRBJ2-1, with D possibly being TRBD1 (6 bases). V was cut by 4 bases and J by 3 bases, with 8 bases left in between. Germline CDR1 and CDR2: SGDLS and YYNGEE. The CDR3 length is 13 residues. In DNA form, the CDR3 reads TGTGCCAGCAGCAAGGACAGCTACAATGAGCAGTTCTTC. Amino acids: CASSKDSYNEQFF.

This rearrangement joins TRBV19 to TRBJ1-1; possibly TRBD1 for D (6 bases). The CDR3 loop spans 15 amino acids. In germline, CDR1 is LNHDA, CDR2 SQIVND (reference sequence). The V end lost 6 bases, the J end lost 1 base, and 15 bases lay between the germline ends. The CDR3 reads CASRRSGQQNTEAFF. The CDR3 DNA follows: TGTGCCAGTAGGAGGTCTGGACAGCAGAACACTGAAGCTTTCTTT.

The chain combines TRBV5-1 with TRBJ2-1; 13 bases align to TRBD2. V was pared by 4 bases and J by 2 bases, with 3 bases of the junction left unmatched. The CDR3 totals 16 residues. Germline V gene lookup returns CDR1 SGHRS and CDR2 YFSETQ. The CDR3 region is CASSPLAGGPYNEQFF. CDR3 sequence (DNA): TGCGCCAGCAGCCCACTAGCGGGAGGGCCCTACAATGAGCAGTTCTTC.

CDR3 DNA sequence: TGCGCCAGCAGCAGTTTGAGCTCCTACGAGCAGTACTTC. Its protein product is CASSSLSSYEQYF. This rearrangement joins TRBV4-1 to TRBJ2-7, with D hard to call. The germline gives CDR1 MGHRA, CDR2 YSYEKL. The CDR3 sequence is 13 residues long. Trimming took 5 bases from V and 0 from J, leaving 8 bases between them.

CDR3 in DNA: TGTGCCAGCAGTTTGAAGGGGGCAGTCAATGGCTACACCTTC. Protein sequence: CASSLKGAVNGYTF. The gene calls are TRBV6-5 and TRBJ1-2; 7 bases line up with TRBD1. V was clipped by 4 bases and J by 6 bases; unmatched bases: 8. Germline CDR1 is MNHEY and CDR2 is SVGAGI. The CDR3 sequence is 14 residues long.

The chain employs TRBV24-1 and TRBJ2-1; D possibly corresponds to TRBD1 (6 bases). Per the germline V gene, CDR1 is KGHDR and CDR2 is SFDVKD. This CDR3 comprises 14 residues. With 4 bases removed from V and 4 bases from J, the gap between germline ends came to 10 bases. The CDR3 DNA reads as TGTGCCACCAGTGACCCCGACAGGTACAATGAGCAGTTCTTC. Protein: CATSDPDRYNEQFF.

The rearrangement links TRBV18 to TRBJ2-1; the match to TRBD2 covers 12 bases. This CDR3 is built from 17 residues. The V gene end was trimmed by 5 bases and the J gene end by 5 bases; junction bases not matched to a gene: 10. Germline V gives CDR1 KGHSH, CDR2 LQKENI. The CDR3 spells CASSVTSGSERNNEQFF. The CDR3 nucleotides are TGTGCCAGCTCAGTGACTAGCGGGAGTGAACGGAACAATGAGCAGTTCTTC.

V usage is TRBV28 and J usage is TRBJ1-2, with D possibly TRBD1 on 6 matching bases. Trimming stripped 6 bases from V and 4 bases from J, with 18 bases between. This CDR3 has 15 residues. Germline CDR1 is MDHEN and CDR2 is SYDVKM. The CDR3 coding sequence is TGTGCCAGCAGCCCAGGGGAAATTAGGGGCTATGGCTACACCTTC. Its protein is CASSPGEIRGYGYTF.

The chain employs TRBV19 and TRBJ2-3, with 12 bases fitting TRBD2. The CDR3 is 16 amino acids. V gave up 3 bases and J gave up 8 bases; unmatched junction bases: 9. From germline, CDR1 is LNHDA and CDR2 SQIVND (reference sequence). The CDR3 here is CASSIRTSGMGGTQYF. In DNA form, the CDR3 reads TGTGCCAGTAGTATCAGGACTAGCGGGATGGGCGGTACGCAGTATTTT.

The gene calls are TRBV7-2 and TRBJ2-3, with 11 nucleotides matching TRBD2. The length of the CDR3 is 15 residues. V gave up 1 base and J gave up 6 bases; unmatched junction bases: 3. The germline gives CDR1 SGHTA, CDR2 FQGNSA. The DNA of the CDR3 is TGTGCCAGCAGCTTAGTAGCGGGAGGGTTCGATACGCAGTATTTT. Translated: CASSLVAGGFDTQYF.

V usage is TRBV6-1 and J usage is TRBJ2-3; a possible D gene is TRBD1 (5 bases). Germline values: CDR1 MNHNS, CDR2 SASEGT. The CDR3 is 17 amino acids. V lost 4 bases, J lost 6 bases, and 23 bases lay in between. The CDR3 spells CASSALTDLVGADTQYF. The CDR3 bases are TGTGCCAGCAGTGCCCTGACAGACCTGGTAGGGGCGGATACGCAGTATTTT.

This clone was detected once. This rearrangement joins TRBV19 to TRBJ2-5; D may be TRBD1 (5 bases). Germline assignment: CDR1 LNHDA and CDR2 SQIVND (reference sequence). The V end was cut by 6 bases, the J end by 5 bases, with 19 bases between. The length of the CDR3 is 15 residues. CDR3 sequence reads: CASSRAGVRGETQYF. The CDR3 DNA reads TGTGCCAGTAGCAGGGCTGGAGTTCGTGGGGAGACCCAGTACTTC.